The 21 T cell receptor beta chains below come from one sample, sequenced in a study of T cells in Graves' hyperthyroidism and ophthalmopathy. RNA transcripts gave rise to amplified TCR beta CDR3 regions. Researchers ran a first-round RT-PCR on the TCR CDR3 using the HTBI primer set. From the multiplex PCR reads, TCRdb called clonotypes with MiXCR, one entry per CDR3 protein. The table has around 400,000 distinct CDR3 sequences, over 12% seen once; the top ten hold 15% to 20%. Material: blood. The receptors originated from a woman in her sixties with Graves' ophthalmopathy.

A few counts support this clonotype. The rearrangement uses TRBV29-1 and TRBJ1-1; TRBD1 is a possible D gene (5 bases). Deletions cut 4 bases from V and 3 bases from J, with 15 bases between. Germline CDR1 is SQVTM and CDR2 is ANQGSEA. This CDR3 comprises 14 residues. The CDR3 sequence: CSVAVGTAYTEAFF. The CDR3 nucleotides are TGCAGCGTTGCAGTTGGGACGGCGTACACTGAAGCTTTCTTT.

The rearrangement uses TRBV20-1 and TRBJ2-7; 9 bases agree with TRBD2. This CDR3 has 13 amino acids. J gave up 3 bases and V 6 bases, and 6 bases lay outside the gene matches. Germline V gene data show CDR1 as DFQATT and CDR2 as SNEGSKA (reference sequence). The CDR3 DNA reads TGCAGTGCCGGACGACTAGCGGACTACGAGCAGTACTTC. Its translation is CSAGRLADYEQYF.

This clonotype was detected ten times or more. The chain links TRBV27 to TRBJ1-5; D might be TRBD1 (6 bases). The ends were cut back, 1 base at V and 4 bases at J, with 17 bases in the middle. The CDR3 covers 17 residues. Germline V gives CDR1 MNHEY, CDR2 SMNVEV (reference sequence). CDR3 protein: CASSLWASGGGNQPQHF. CDR3 DNA: TGTGCCAGCAGTTTATGGGCCTCGGGGGGCGGTAATCAGCCCCAGCATTTT.

This clonotype has at least ten counts. V is TRBV11-2 and J is TRBJ2-1; 7 positions match TRBD2. The germline V gene encodes CDR1 SGHAT and CDR2 FQNNGV. Germline trimming cut 1 base from V and 2 bases from J; bases unmatched to any gene: 2. The CDR3 is made up of 15 amino acids. The CDR3 bases are TGTGCCAGCAGCTTAGCAGGGACTACCTACAATGAGCAGTTCTTC. Residues: CASSLAGTTYNEQFF.

A few counts support this clonotype. CDR3 bases: TGTGCCAGCAGTTTAGAGCTAGCGGGAGGATCCTACGAGCAGTACTTC. This sequence encodes CASSLELAGGSYEQYF. The rearrangement joins TRBV12-3 or TRBV12-4 to TRBJ2-7; 11 bases are shared with TRBD2. V gave up 1 base and J gave up 1 base; unmatched junction bases: 3. The CDR3 sequence is 16 residues long.

On this clonotype itself: This may be a read error, as it is one base from a much larger clone. V is TRBV7-8 and J is TRBJ1-5; TRBD1 matches 7 bases. The CDR3 is made up of 14 amino acids. Germline CDR1 is SGHVS and CDR2 is FQNEAQ. The trim removed 8 bases at V and 4 bases at J, leaving 8 bases unmatched. DNA of the CDR3: TGTGCCAGCGGCGGGACAGTTGGGAATCAGCCCCAGCATTTT. It encodes CASGGTVGNQPQHF.

The rearrangement links TRBV24-1 to TRBJ2-3; 8 bases map to TRBD2. Germline V gene data show CDR1 as KGHDR and CDR2 as SFDVKD. V shed 4 bases and J 1 base; nucleotides not matched to a gene: 6. This CDR3 is 16 amino acids long. The chain's CDR3 is CATSDPPSGRTDTQYF. The CDR3 DNA reads TGTGCCACCAGTGACCCCCCTAGCGGGCGCACAGATACGCAGTATTTT.

The chain has TRBV5-1 and TRBJ2-1; the D gene could be TRBD1 or TRBD2 (6 bases each). The V gene's germline CDR1 is SGHRS and CDR2 YFSETQ. The CDR3 has 13 residues. V lost 1 base and J 12 bases, leaving 14 bases between the germline ends. The CDR3 sequence: CASSLPDGGGQFF. The CDR3, as DNA: TGCGCCAGCAGCTTGCCCGATGGAGGGGGGCAGTTCTTC.

At least ten counts were recorded for this clonotype. This sequence joins TRBV5-1 and TRBJ2-7, with 7 bases matching TRBD1. Trimming at V came to 4 bases and at J to 2 bases, leaving 9 bases not matched to a gene. Germline V lookup: CDR1 SGHRS, CDR2 YFSETQ. CDR3 length: 15 residues. In DNA, the CDR3 is TGCGCCAGCAGCCACAGTCCGGGACAGACCTACGAGCAGTACTTC. Amino acids: CASSHSPGQTYEQYF.

This clonotype was recorded many times. This chain uses TRBV28 with TRBJ2-1; 10 bases line up with TRBD2. The V segment lost 2 bases and the J segment 7 bases; nucleotides outside the gene matches: 5. This CDR3 is built from 15 residues. Germline assignment: CDR1 MDHEN and CDR2 SYDVKM. The CDR3 nucleotides are TGTGCCAGCAGTTTACTAGCGGGAGCTGGGAATGAGCAGTTCTTC. This encodes CASSLLAGAGNEQFF.

In DNA, the CDR3 is TGCGCCAGCAGCTGGGGGACAGGGCCCTACGAGCAGTACTTC. Encoded protein: CASSWGTGPYEQYF. The chain recombines TRBV5-1 with TRBJ2-7; 9 positions match TRBD1. With V trimmed by 3 bases and J by 2 bases, 3 bases remained unmatched. The CDR3 loop spans 14 amino acids. Germline V gene data show CDR1 as SGHRS and CDR2 as YFSETQ.

The J gene is TRBJ2-2, the V gene TRBV14; D is perhaps TRBD1 or TRBD2 (5 bases each). This CDR3 has 16 amino acids. Germline V gene data show CDR1 as SGHDN and CDR2 as FVKESK. V lost 4 bases to trimming and J lost 0 bases, with 12 bases between them. This chain's CDR3 is CASSLGAGANTGELFF. CDR3 bases: TGTGCCAGCAGCCTTGGGGCGGGTGCGAACACCGGGGAGCTGTTTTTT.

There are a few counts of this clonotype. The chain joins TRBV9 to TRBJ2-7; D possibly corresponds to TRBD2 (7 bases). CDR3 size: 17 residues. V was shortened by 0 bases and J by 7 bases, with 23 bases between the two germline ends. Germline V gene data show CDR1 as SGDLS and CDR2 as YYNGEE. The CDR3 here is CASSVDTGGGATGEQYF. CDR3 bases: TGTGCCAGCAGCGTAGATACTGGGGGGGGCGCTACTGGAGAGCAGTACTTC. Full variable domain (remainder filled in from reference TRBV9 and TRBJ2-7): DSGVTQTPKHLITATGQRVTLRCSPRSGDLSVYWYQQSLDQGLQFLIQYYNGEERAKGNILERFSAQQFPDLHSELNLSSLELGDSALYFCASSVDTGGGATGEQYFGPGTRLTVT.

This clonotype showed up just once. Given a much more abundant clone one base away, this may be a read error. The chain couples TRBV7-6 to TRBJ2-3; 8 bases match TRBD2. The length of the CDR3 is 16 residues. Germline assignment: CDR1 SGHVS and CDR2 FNYEAQ. The CDR3, as DNA: TGTGCCGGCAGCTTAGCGGCGGGAGGAGGTGCAGATACGCAGTATTTT. This translates into CAGSLAAGGGADTQYF.

Points on this clonotype: A clone one base away is much larger, so this may be a read error. The rearrangement links TRBV11-2 to TRBJ2-5, with 14 bases matching TRBD2. CDR1 SGHAT and CDR2 FQNNGV come from the germline V gene. This CDR3 region has 18 residues. The CDR3 here is CASSLDDGGLAGEETQHF. DNA for the CDR3: TGTGCCAGCAGCTTAGATGATGGGGGACTAGCGGGAGAAGAGACCCAGCACTTC. The entire variable domain, with the rest obtained from reference TRBV11-2 and TRBJ2-5, is as follows: EAGVAQSPRYKIIEKRQSVAFWCNPISGHATLYWYQQILGQGPKLLIQFQNNGVVDDSQLPKDRFSAERLKGVDSTLKIQPAKLEDSAVYLCASSLDDGGLAGEETQHFGPGTRLLVL.

The rearrangement uses TRBV7-8 and TRBJ2-7, with D tentatively TRBD1 (6 bases). V shed 5 bases and J shed 6 bases, with 17 bases lying between them. CDR1 and CDR2 (germline): SGHVS, FQNEAQ. The CDR3 runs 14 residues. Here the CDR3 DNA reads TGTGCCAGCAGCCATCCACAGGGTCGGGGCGAGCAGTACTTC. Encoded protein: CASSHPQGRGEQYF. The full variable domain, with the rest looked up from reference TRBV7-8 and TRBJ2-7, is GAGVSQSPRYKVAKRGQDVALRCDPISGHVSLFWYQQALGQGPEFLTYFQNEAQLDKSGLPSDRFFAERPEGSVSTLKIQRTQQEDSAVYLCASSHPQGRGEQYFGPGTRLTVT.

There are many counts of this clonotype. The rearrangement uses TRBV7-3 and TRBJ2-1, with 7 positions matching TRBD1. This CDR3 region has 17 residues. Germline values: CDR1 SGHTA, CDR2 FQGTGA. Germline trimming cut 2 bases from V and 10 bases from J; bases unmatched to any gene: 17. CDR3 residues: CASSLGVVSRGGGEQFF. The CDR3 DNA sequence: TGTGCCAGCAGCTTAGGGGTGGTCAGTCGAGGGGGCGGGGAGCAGTTCTTC. Variable domain in full (rest from reference TRBV7-3 and TRBJ2-1): GAGVSQTPSNKVTEKGKYVELRCDPISGHTALYWYRQSLGQGPEFLIYFQGTGAADDSGLPNDRFFAVRPEGSVSTLKIQRTERGDSAVYLCASSLGVVSRGGGEQFFGPGTRLTVL.

The table lists this clonotype with many counts. This chain joins TRBV12-3 or TRBV12-4 and TRBJ1-3; perhaps TRBD1 as D (5 bases). V lost 7 bases and J 4 bases, leaving 14 bases between the germline ends. This CDR3 has 14 amino acids. The CDR3 is CASNFGGEGNTIYF. The CDR3 coding sequence is TGTGCCAGCAACTTCGGAGGGGAAGGAAACACCATATATTTT.

V is TRBV10-2 and J is TRBJ1-5, with D uncertain. This CDR3 has 12 amino acids. V was pared by 3 bases and J by 9 bases, with 9 bases between. The germline V gene has CDR1 WSHSY and CDR2 SAAADI. The CDR3 loop reads CASSELGRPQHF. The CDR3 bases are TGCGCCAGCAGTGAACTAGGGCGGCCCCAGCATTTT.

There are many counts of this clonotype. CDR3 sequence: CASSHYSEPSYEQYF. The DNA for the CDR3 is TGTGCCAGCAGCCACTACAGCGAACCGTCCTACGAGCAGTACTTC. The rearrangement links TRBV4-2 to TRBJ2-7; D not certain. The CDR3 covers 15 residues. Germline-derived CDR1 and CDR2 are LGHNA and YNFKEQ. V lost 3 bases, J lost 1 base, and 13 bases lay in between.

The CDR3 bases are TGCGCCAGCAGCCAAGCCCTGGGATCGTACGAGCAGTACTTC. Translation gives CASSQALGSYEQYF. The J gene is TRBJ2-7, the V gene TRBV4-1; D is ambiguous. V lost 1 base, J lost 4 bases, and 11 bases lay in between. The CDR3 covers 14 residues. Germline V lookup: CDR1 MGHRA, CDR2 YSYEKL.